Reported below is one TCR beta chain. This clone's antigen is unknown. It has no much larger one-base neighbor in the sample; base qualities were not kept. The Qiagen DNeasy kit was used to extract genomic DNA both from unsorted PBMCs and from the negatively selected CD4+ and CD8+ fractions. Amplification of TCR beta CDR3 regions was done by immunoSEQ multiplex PCR with primers that anneal to V and J segments. Amplification bias was minimized using a synthetic immune receptor repertoire, and residual bias was removed computationally after sequencing. Per the authors' processing: Repertoire diversity was quantified as the Shannon entropy index using custom Python scripts. Unsorted, CD4+ and CD8+ repertoires were analyzed separately, except in combined analyses where CD4+ and CD8+ sequences were merged in silico. A clone counted as expanded when the clone's frequency after treatment rose at least 2-fold relative to C1D1, and clones undetected at baseline were given a pseudocount of 0.5. Clones with 0 or 1 copy at C1D1 were defined as singleton clones, while clones with 2 or more copies were defined as non-singleton clones. Clones expanded in unsorted samples were annotated as CD4+, CD8+ or unknown by matching protein sequences in sorted samples from the same patient. Diversity changes from C1D1 to C4D1 were tested in paired samples using Wilcoxon tests. In TCRdb, the immuneACCESS table is reduced to in-frame sequences with V and J assigned. These tables do not hold every clone; where another copy was compared, an unresolved V gene accounts for under half, and the others remain unexplained. For V, J and clone size, that table is used; D and trimming come from the DNA. Here the sample has about 110,000 clones; 70% to 90% occur a single time. The top ten clonotypes cover 15% to 20% of the sample.

According to the study, the label for this sample's time point signals: cycle 2 day 1 (C2D1) of nivolumab. Every trial patient had relapsed after autologous stem cell transplantation, and cohorts A, B and C differed in prior brentuximab vedotin exposure. The trial cohort comprised some 60 patients with relapsed/refractory classical Hodgkin lymphoma whose best overall responses were complete response, partial response or progressive disease. Single-agent nivolumab was administered to trial patients in the multi-cohort phase II CheckMate 205 trial. Best overall response was determined by an independent review committee according to the 2007 International Working Group response criteria. PBMCs from the trial were collected at three points: immediately before nivolumab initiation (C1D1), and during therapy at cycle 2 day 1 and cycle 4 day 1. After peripheral blood was drawn into 8 mL Vacutainer Cell Preparation Tubes, PBMCs were isolated by centrifugation and then cryopreserved.

V is clipped by 4 bases and J by 0 bases, and the sequence between their germline boundaries is 10 bases long. The CDR3 has 14 amino acids, counting the end cysteine and phenylalanine. Of the read, only the CDR3 DNA is kept; its 42 bases are in frame from base 1. Via the germline V gene (reference sequence), CDR1 is GTSNPN and CDR2 SVGIG. The data were obtained in a study of PD-1 blockade in classical Hodgkin lymphoma (dated by TCRdb to 2020 to 2022). For the study in its entirety: Nivolumab dosing was 3 mg/kg intravenously every 2 weeks, continuing until either disease progression or unacceptable toxicity. A peripheral blood immune signature of response to PD-1 blockade in classical Hodgkin lymphoma was defined using TCR beta sequencing and CyTOF. Findings and caveats that apply to the study as a whole: Baseline TCR diversity was reported as lower in newly diagnosed patients than in healthy donors, and lower still in relapsed/refractory patients. Trial patients achieving complete response had baseline diversity similar to newly diagnosed patients, whereas partial responders and progressors had significantly lower diversity. Diversity was lower in patients who began nivolumab less than 1 year after ASCT, so these patients were left out of later analyses to avoid confounding by immune reconstitution. A significant rise by C4D1 was seen in CD4+ but not CD8+ TCR diversity (p=0.0027 vs p=0.16), with the rise being most apparent in complete responders (p=0.02). The study covered only a single clinical trial cohort, and the causes of the repertoire differences, possibly disease activity or prior therapy, were still not defined.

The sequence was obtained from a human donor with classical Hodgkin lymphoma. Sequenced here: peripheral blood mononuclear cells (PBMCs), sampled before the second cycle of nivolumab. The chain uses TRBV30 and TRBJ2-1; confidence is insufficient to name the D gene. The bases are TGTGCCTGGAACGGGCTCGGCTCCTACAATGAGCAGTTCTTC. Translated, this is CAWNGLGSYNEQFF. Outside the CDR3, residues come from the reference TRBV30 and TRBJ2-1 proteins, so the full variable domain is: SQTIHQWPATLVQPVGSPLSLECTVEGTSNPNLYWYRQAAGRGLQLLFYSVGIGQISSEVPQNLSASRPQDRQFILSSKKLLLSDSGFYLCAWNGLGSYNEQFFGPGTRLTVL.